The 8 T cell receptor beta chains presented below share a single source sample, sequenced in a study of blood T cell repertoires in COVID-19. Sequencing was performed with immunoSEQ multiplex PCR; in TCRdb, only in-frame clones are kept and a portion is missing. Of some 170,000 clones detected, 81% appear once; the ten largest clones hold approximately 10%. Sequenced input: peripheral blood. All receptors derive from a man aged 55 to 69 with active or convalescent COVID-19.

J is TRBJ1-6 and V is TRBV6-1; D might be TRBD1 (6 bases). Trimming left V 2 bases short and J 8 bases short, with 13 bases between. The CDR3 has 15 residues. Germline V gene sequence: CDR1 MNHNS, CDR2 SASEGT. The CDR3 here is CASSETGRVDSPLHF. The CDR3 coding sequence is TGTGCCAGCAGTGAAACAGGGCGCGTGGATTCACCCCTCCACTTT.

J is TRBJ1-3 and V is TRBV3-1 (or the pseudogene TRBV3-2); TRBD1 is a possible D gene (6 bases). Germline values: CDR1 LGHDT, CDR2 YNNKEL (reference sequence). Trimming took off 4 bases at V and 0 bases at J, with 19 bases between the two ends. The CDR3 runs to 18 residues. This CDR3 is CASSLFGRTVDSGNTIYF. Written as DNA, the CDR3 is TGTGCCAGCAGCCTATTCGGGCGGACAGTTGACTCTGGAAACACCATATATTTT.

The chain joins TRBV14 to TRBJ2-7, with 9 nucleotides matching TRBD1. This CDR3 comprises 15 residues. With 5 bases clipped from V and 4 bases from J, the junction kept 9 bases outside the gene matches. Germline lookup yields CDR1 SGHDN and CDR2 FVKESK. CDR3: CASSYRDRAKYEQYF. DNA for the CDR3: TGTGCCAGCAGCTACCGGGACAGGGCGAAGTACGAGCAGTACTTC. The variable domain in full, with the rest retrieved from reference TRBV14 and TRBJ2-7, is EAGVTQFPSHSVIEKGQTVTLRCDPISGHDNLYWYRRVMGKEIKFLLHFVKESKQDESGMPNNRFLAERTGGTYSTLKVQPAELEDSGVYFCASSYRDRAKYEQYFGPGTRLTVT.

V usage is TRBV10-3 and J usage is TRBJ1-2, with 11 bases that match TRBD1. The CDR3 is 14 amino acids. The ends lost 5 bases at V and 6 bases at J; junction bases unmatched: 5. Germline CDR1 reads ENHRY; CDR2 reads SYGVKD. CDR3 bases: TGTGCCATCAGTATTGGACAGGGGGCTAATGGCTACACCTTC. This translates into CAISIGQGANGYTF.

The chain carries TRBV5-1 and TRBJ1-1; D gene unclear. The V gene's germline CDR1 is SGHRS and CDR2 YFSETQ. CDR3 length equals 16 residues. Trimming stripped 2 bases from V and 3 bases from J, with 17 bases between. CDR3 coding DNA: TGCGCCAGCAGCTTAACAATCGGGGTTGAGGACACTGAAGCTTTCTTT. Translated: CASSLTIGVEDTEAFF.

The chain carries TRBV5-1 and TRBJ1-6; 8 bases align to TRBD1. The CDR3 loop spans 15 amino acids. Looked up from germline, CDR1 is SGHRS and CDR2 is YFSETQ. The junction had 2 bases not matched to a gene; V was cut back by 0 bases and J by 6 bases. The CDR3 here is CASSLEDRGNSPLHF. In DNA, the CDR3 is TGCGCCAGCAGCTTGGAAGACAGGGGTAATTCACCCCTCCACTTT.

The CDR3 DNA reads as TGTGCCAGCAGCTCGACAGGGTTTTCGACCTACGAGCAGTACTTC. Protein sequence: CASSSTGFSTYEQYF. The genes are TRBV11-2 and TRBJ2-7, with 7 bases matching TRBD1. This CDR3 is 15 amino acids long. Germline V gene lookup returns CDR1 SGHAT and CDR2 FQNNGV. V shed 4 bases, J shed 2 bases, and the junction held 8 bases outside the gene matches.

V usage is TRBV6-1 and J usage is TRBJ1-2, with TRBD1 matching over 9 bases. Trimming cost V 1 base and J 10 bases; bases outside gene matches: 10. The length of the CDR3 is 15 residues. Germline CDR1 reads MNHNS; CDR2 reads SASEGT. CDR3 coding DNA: TGTGCCAGCAGTGAAGGGACAGGGGCCTTAGTCGACTACACCTTC. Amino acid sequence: CASSEGTGALVDYTF.